The 25 T cell receptor beta chains in this list originate from one sample, sequenced in a study of T cell responses to AZD1222 COVID-19 vaccine. Here immunoSEQ multiplex PCR was the method, and the copy in TCRdb shows in-frame clones only, minus some. Altogether just under 55,000 clones are present, roughly 85% being singletons, with the ten largest covering over 3.5%. The sample consisted of peripheral blood, taken on day 0 of AZD1222 vaccination. These receptors originate from an adult in good health.

This clone was recorded once. The V and J genes are TRBV19 and TRBJ1-5; 7 positions match TRBD1. The CDR3 length is 15 residues. V was pared by 4 bases and J by 7 bases, with 10 bases of the junction left unmatched. Looked up from germline, CDR1 is LNHDA and CDR2 is SQIVND (reference sequence). The CDR3 loop reads CASSRYETGNQPQHF. DNA for the CDR3: TGTGCCAGTAGTAGATACGAGACAGGGAACCAGCCCCAGCATTTT.

As to this clone: Additional DNA sequences in this sample encode the identical CDR3. This sequence joins TRBV6-5 and TRBJ2-7; 9 bases fit TRBD2. This CDR3 region has 15 residues. Per the germline V gene, CDR1 is MNHEY and CDR2 is SVGAGI. Losses at the gene ends were 0 bases for V and 1 base for J; bases not matched to a gene: 1. CDR3 nucleotides: TGTGCCAGCAGTTACTCGGCGGGGGGGTCCTACGAGCAGTACTTC. Its protein product is CASSYSAGGSYEQYF.

V gene TRBV3-1 (or the pseudogene TRBV3-2) combines with J gene TRBJ1-1, with D hard to call. V gave up 4 bases and J gave up 6 bases, with 15 bases separating them. This CDR3 is 14 amino acids long. Germline CDR1 and CDR2: LGHDT and YNNKEL (reference sequence). CDR3 DNA sequence: TGTGCCAGCAGCCCAGACTGGATCGGGGCTGAAGCTTTCTTT. Translating it yields CASSPDWIGAEAFF.

The chain employs TRBV18 and TRBJ2-5, with D uncertain. V was clipped by 2 bases and J by 2 bases, with 9 bases between them. Germline V CDR1 and CDR2: KGHSH, LQKENI. The CDR3 consists of 14 residues. The CDR3 is CASSPGGIQETQYF. Here the CDR3 DNA reads TGTGCCAGCTCACCAGGCGGAATACAAGAGACCCAGTACTTC.

CDR3 in amino acids: CASSVSWAGGNEQFF. The CDR3, as DNA: TGTGCCAGCAGCGTAAGCTGGGCCGGGGGCAATGAGCAGTTCTTC. The gene calls are TRBV9 and TRBJ2-1, with TRBD2 as a possible D gene (6 bases). Germline V gives CDR1 SGDLS, CDR2 YYNGEE. V lost 1 base and J 6 bases, leaving 14 bases between the germline ends. The CDR3 totals 15 residues.

The chain combines TRBV5-1 with TRBJ2-3; 8 positions match TRBD2. The CDR3 consists of 15 residues. Per the germline V gene, CDR1 is SGHRS and CDR2 is YFSETQ. The ends lost 4 bases at V and 6 bases at J; junction bases unmatched: 10. CDR3 nucleotide sequence: TGCGCCAGCAGCACTCGCCGGGGGGGCCACGATACGCAGTATTTT. Encoded protein: CASSTRRGGHDTQYF.

This chain uses TRBV19 with TRBJ2-3, with TRBD1 identical over 8 bases. The CDR3 consists of 14 residues. Germline-derived CDR1 and CDR2 are LNHDA and SQIVND (reference sequence). J gave up 4 bases and V 3 bases, and 3 bases lay outside the gene matches. CDR3 DNA sequence: TGTGCCAGTAGTATCCAGGGGGCGGCAGATACGCAGTATTTT. Its translation is CASSIQGAADTQYF.

This clone appeared a few times. The chain joins TRBV7-9 to TRBJ1-1; TRBD1 agrees at 7 bases. This CDR3 comprises 14 residues. Unmatched junction bases numbered 2, after V lost 3 bases and J lost 1 base. Germline-derived CDR1 and CDR2 are SEHNR and FQNEAQ (reference sequence). DNA for the CDR3: TGTGCCAGCAGCTTTGCAGGGGGGAACACTGAAGCTTTCTTT. As protein: CASSFAGGNTEAFF. The whole variable domain, filled in from reference TRBV7-9 and TRBJ1-1, reads DTGVSQNPRHKITKRGQNVTFRCDPISEHNRLYWYRQTLGQGPEFLTYFQNEAQLEKSRLLSDRFSAERPKGSFSTLEIQRTEQGDSAMYLCASSFAGGNTEAFFGQGTRLTVV.

The V gene is TRBV5-1, the J gene TRBJ2-7; perhaps TRBD1 as D (6 bases). CDR1 and CDR2 from the germline V gene are SGHRS and YFSETQ. Deletions cut 0 bases from V and 6 bases from J, with 19 bases between. The CDR3 spans 16 residues. The CDR3 coding sequence is TGCGCCAGCAGCTTGGACAGGGAAAATATGGACCCCGAGCAGTACTTC. This gives the protein CASSLDRENMDPEQYF.

To note about this clone: Other DNA sequences in this sample translate to the same CDR3. The chain has TRBV28 and TRBJ1-2; D is perhaps TRBD1 (5 bases). The CDR3 runs 15 residues. V was shortened by 3 bases and J by 0 bases, with 11 bases between the two germline ends. Per the germline V gene, CDR1 is MDHEN and CDR2 is SYDVKM. For the CDR3, the DNA is TGTGCCAGCAGTTTTGGCAGGGTTACTAACTATGGCTACACCTTC. This translates into CASSFGRVTNYGYTF.

The chain uses TRBV3-1 (or the pseudogene TRBV3-2) and TRBJ2-2; D uncertain. This CDR3 is 14 amino acids long. V was pared by 4 bases and J by 7 bases, with 13 bases between. Germline CDR1 LGHDT, CDR2 YNNKEL (reference sequence). The CDR3: CASSPNHGGGELFF. CDR3 coding DNA: TGTGCCAGCAGCCCTAATCACGGCGGCGGGGAGCTGTTTTTT.

The chain uses TRBV12-3 or TRBV12-4 and TRBJ1-2; D call uncertain. V lost 6 bases and J lost 5, with 7 bases in between. This CDR3 is built from 11 residues. This CDR3 is CASSGVYGYTF. For the CDR3, the DNA is TGTGCCAGCAGCGGGGTTTATGGCTACACCTTC.

The chain recombines TRBV3-1 (or the pseudogene TRBV3-2) with TRBJ1-1; 9 bases are a match to TRBD1. The J segment lost 2 bases and the V segment lost 0 bases, leaving 10 bases of the junction unmatched. Germline loops: CDR1 LGHDT, CDR2 YNNKEL (reference sequence). This CDR3 region has 18 residues. Written as DNA, the CDR3 is TGTGCCAGCAGCCAAGATCACCCACAGGGGGCCGGAAACACTGAAGCTTTCTTT. This gives the protein CASSQDHPQGAGNTEAFF.

The V gene is TRBV23-1, the J gene TRBJ2-1; 7 bases are shared with TRBD2. Being an ORF, TRBV23-1 has a function that is uncertain. V shed 5 bases and J 7 bases; nucleotides not matched to a gene: 8. The CDR3 contains 14 residues. CDR3 region: CASSEGGEGNEQFF. CDR3 DNA sequence: TGCGCCAGCAGTGAGGGAGGGGAGGGTAATGAGCAGTTCTTC.

This clone has just one count. The rearrangement joins TRBV7-6 to TRBJ1-2; no clear D. Germline V gene sequence: CDR1 SGHVS, CDR2 FNYEAQ. The CDR3 sequence is 14 residues long. V lost 1 base and J 8 bases, leaving 14 bases between the germline ends. The CDR3 region has the DNA TGTGCCAGCAGCTTAGGCGGAGACTCTTTAGGCTACACCTTC. As protein: CASSLGGDSLGYTF.

DNA of the CDR3: TGTGCCAGCAGCCCCAGGGACGAAGATACGCAGTATTTT. Protein product: CASSPRDEDTQYF. The chain recombines TRBV7-2 with TRBJ2-3; D possibly matches TRBD1 or TRBD2 (5 bases each). The germline gives CDR1 SGHTA, CDR2 FQGNSA. There are 13 residues in the CDR3. The V gene lost 5 bases and the J gene lost 5 bases, with 11 bases spanning the gap. The full variable domain, in which reference TRBV7-2 and TRBJ2-3 provide the parts outside the CDR3, is GAGVSQSPSNKVTEKGKDVELRCDPISGHTALYWYRQSLGQGLEFLIYFQGNSAPDKSGLPSDRFSAERTGGSVSTLTIQRTQQEDSAVYLCASSPRDEDTQYFGPGTRLTVL.

The chain uses TRBV7-2 and TRBJ2-2; 9 bases line up with TRBD1. This CDR3 contains 15 residues. V shed 5 bases and J 3 bases; nucleotides not matched to a gene: 4. CDR1 is SGHTA and CDR2 is FQGNSA in the germline V gene. The CDR3 loop reads CASSPNRGHTGELFF. The CDR3 DNA sequence: TGTGCCAGCAGCCCCAACAGGGGGCACACCGGGGAGCTGTTTTTT.

The chain uses TRBV27 and TRBJ1-1; no definite D call. CDR3 length: 13 amino acids. Trimming pared 2 bases from V and 2 bases from J, leaving 6 bases between. Per the germline V gene, CDR1 is MNHEY and CDR2 is SMNVEV (reference sequence). DNA for the CDR3: TGTGCCAGCAGTTTAGGGTTTAACACTGAAGCTTTCTTT. It encodes CASSLGFNTEAFF.

This rearrangement joins TRBV7-3 to TRBJ2-1; 8 bases align to TRBD2. J lost 7 bases, V lost 5 bases, and 7 bases had no gene match. Germline values: CDR1 SGHTA, CDR2 FQGTGA. The CDR3 runs 14 residues. The CDR3 reads CASSLRGGQNEQFF. Here the CDR3 DNA reads TGTGCCAGCAGCCTTCGGGGGGGCCAAAATGAGCAGTTCTTC.

This sequence joins TRBV28 and TRBJ1-6; D is undetermined. This CDR3 is 14 amino acids long. V was cut by 5 bases and J by 10 bases, with 15 bases left in between. Germline loops: CDR1 MDHEN, CDR2 SYDVKM. CDR3 residues: CASSEGGAMSPLHF. The CDR3 DNA sequence: TGTGCCAGCAGTGAAGGAGGAGCAATGTCACCCCTCCACTTT.

V gene TRBV2 combines with J gene TRBJ2-5; tentative D call: TRBD1 (6 bases). CDR3 length equals 16 residues. The germline V gene encodes CDR1 SNHLY and CDR2 FYNNEI. V was trimmed by 6 bases and J by 4 bases, leaving 21 bases between them. CDR3 coding DNA: TGTGCCAGCAGACACCAGCCGGGACACCTTCGAGAGACCCAGTACTTC. It encodes CASRHQPGHLRETQYF.

This chain joins TRBV19 and TRBJ1-3; D unclear. The V end lost 0 bases, the J end lost 2 bases, and 8 bases lay between the germline ends. There are 15 residues in the CDR3. Germline V gene data show CDR1 as LNHDA and CDR2 as SQIVND (reference sequence). The CDR3 sequence: CASSIDGQPGNTIYF. The CDR3 region has the DNA TGTGCCAGTAGTATAGATGGCCAACCTGGAAACACCATATATTTT.

The V and J genes are TRBV19 and TRBJ2-3, with 9 bases that match TRBD1. The junction had 3 bases not matched to a gene; V was cut back by 4 bases and J by 1 base. The germline CDR1 and CDR2 sequences are LNHDA and SQIVND (reference sequence). The CDR3 is made up of 15 amino acids. The CDR3 DNA follows: TGTGCCAGTAGTACTCGGACAGGGGGCACAGATACGCAGTATTTT. Translation gives CASSTRTGGTDTQYF.

This clone was seen just once. This chain joins TRBV3-1 (or the pseudogene TRBV3-2) and TRBJ2-6; D gene uncertain. V lost 10 bases, J lost 2 bases, and 9 bases lay in between. Germline-derived CDR1 and CDR2 are LGHDT and YNNKEL (reference sequence). CDR3 size: 13 residues. Here the CDR3 DNA reads TGTGCCACCCATGAGGCTGGGGCCAACGTCCTGACTTTC. Its translation: CATHEAGANVLTF.

This chain joins TRBV28 and TRBJ1-4, with 8 bases aligning to TRBD1. The V and J ends lost 5 bases and 7 bases, in that order; junction bases with no gene match: 12. The germline CDR1 and CDR2 sequences are MDHEN and SYDVKM. This CDR3 is built from 16 residues. The CDR3 is CASSEDRVSFPEKLFF. CDR3 coding DNA: TGTGCCAGCAGTGAGGACAGGGTCTCTTTTCCTGAAAAACTGTTTTTT.